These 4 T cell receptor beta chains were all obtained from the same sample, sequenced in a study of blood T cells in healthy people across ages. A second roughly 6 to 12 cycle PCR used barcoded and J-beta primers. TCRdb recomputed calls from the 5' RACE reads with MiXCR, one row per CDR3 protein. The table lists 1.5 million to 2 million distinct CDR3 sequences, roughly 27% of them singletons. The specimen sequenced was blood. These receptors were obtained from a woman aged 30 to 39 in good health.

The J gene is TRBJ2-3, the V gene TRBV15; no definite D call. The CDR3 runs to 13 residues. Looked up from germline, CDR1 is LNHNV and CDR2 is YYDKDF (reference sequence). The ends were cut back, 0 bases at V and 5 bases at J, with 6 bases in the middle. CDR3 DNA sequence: TGTGCCACCAGCAGAGATACCGGAGATACGCAGTATTTT. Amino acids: CATSRDTGDTQYF.

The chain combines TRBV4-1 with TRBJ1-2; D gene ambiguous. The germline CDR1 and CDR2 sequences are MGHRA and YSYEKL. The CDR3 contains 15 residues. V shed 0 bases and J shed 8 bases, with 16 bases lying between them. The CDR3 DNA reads TGCGCCAGCAGCCAAGATCTGAGAGGTTCAGGCGGCTACACCTTC. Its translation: CASSQDLRGSGGYTF.

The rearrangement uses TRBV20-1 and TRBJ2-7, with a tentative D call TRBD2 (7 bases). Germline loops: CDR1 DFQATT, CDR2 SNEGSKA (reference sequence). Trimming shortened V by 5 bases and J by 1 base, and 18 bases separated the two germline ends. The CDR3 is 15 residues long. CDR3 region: CSAYALATGSYEQYF. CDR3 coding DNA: TGCAGTGCTTACGCACTAGCGACAGGATCCTACGAGCAGTACTTC.

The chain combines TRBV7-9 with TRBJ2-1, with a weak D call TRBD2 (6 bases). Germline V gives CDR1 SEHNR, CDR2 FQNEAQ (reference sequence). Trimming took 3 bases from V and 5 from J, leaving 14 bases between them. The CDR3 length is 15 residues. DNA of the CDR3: TGTGCCAGCAGCTTCCCGCCAGGGAGGAACAATGAGCAGTTCTTC. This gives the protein CASSFPPGRNNEQFF.